What follows is one TCR beta chain and its context. Antigen unknown. The sample is drawn from a study of beta chain features in type 1 diabetes. Study findings and constraints: TCRB CDR3s from Type 1 diabetes patients were moderately but significantly shorter in all four CD4+ subsets. VDJ junctions from patients with type 1 diabetes contained fewer insertions and more deletions.

TCRB transcripts that were expressed got sequenced, as all of the isolated RNA had been reverse transcribed. The table came from immunoSEQ multiplex PCR; TCRdb's copy has only in-frame clones and leaves some out. The table lists approximately 170,000 clones, around 8% of them singletons. A single heparinised blood sample, averaging roughly 110 mL, was obtained per donor. CDR1 is MDHEN and CDR2 is SYDVKM in the germline V gene. The CDR3 sequence is 16 residues long. V lost 2 bases and J lost 3; bases outside the gene matches: 7. The chain couples TRBV28 to TRBJ2-4; 7 bases align to TRBD2. The sample consisted of central memory CD4+ T cells from blood. This receptor was taken from a woman in her forties with type 1 diabetes. DNA of the CDR3: TGTGCCAGCAGTTTAGGAGGGAGGGCCGGCAAAAACATTCAGTACTTC. Amino acids: CASSLGGRAGKNIQYF.